This T cell receptor beta chain was retrieved from a study of blood T cell dynamics during melanoma immunotherapy (TCRdb year 2020). Context from the whole study: Patients had metastatic melanoma and received first-line pembrolizumab or nivolumab plus ipilimumab as standard of care in the United Kingdom. Peripheral T cell receptor repertoires of metastatic melanoma patients were profiled before and after one cycle of checkpoint inhibitor therapy to find early correlates of response. The training cohort consisted of consecutive patients, while an additional independent group of patients from the same centre was pooled to form an external validation set. What the study reported, not specific to this receptor: The relatively small sample size was acknowledged as something that could potentially limit how far the results can be generalized. The study was unable to establish whether the T cell clones driving the repertoire changes were melanoma-specific or instead reflected general immune activation. A bifurcated reorganization of the PBMC repertoire at W3, with increased clonality or increased diversity, was observed in patients who later achieved disease control, unlike in progressors.

A fixed 350 ng of DNA was loaded for every bulk PBMC sample. Following the manufacturer instructions, the immunoSEQ TCRb Assay kit was used to amplify TCR beta CDR3 sequences from genomic DNA. The KAPA Library Quantification Kit for Illumina platforms was used to quantify the pooled libraries by qPCR. Pooled libraries were sequenced on an Illumina NextSeq 500, clustered at roughly 0.6-1.2 pM. From the authors' description of their analysis: TCR data were analyzed with immunoSEQ ANALYZER and the R LymphoSeq package. A rearrangement efficiency score was calculated as productive divided by the sum of productive and non-productive CDR3 sequences. Clonality was measured with the Gini coefficient and diversity with the Renyi index at alpha=1, and both measures were compared pairwise between timepoints within each patient. Clonal relatedness used an edit distance of 3, and repertoire similarity used the Bhattacharyya coefficient, both computed in LymphoSeq. Linear discriminant analysis on week-3 changes in clonality and diversity was built with the R MASS and caret packages to classify response. TCRdb carries this immuneACCESS record with in-frame sequences only. Its versions omit some clonotypes, under half of them owing to an unresolved V gene in the studies checked, with the rest unexplained. D and trimming were read from the DNA, whereas the V and J calls and clone size are those reported in that table. This sample lists roughly 9,700 clones; about 87% were detected once. The top ten clonotypes cover over 30% of the sample.

This specimen's time point label, interpreted: pre-treatment baseline. Blood was sampled before treatment (T0) and at week 3 (W3), after the first cycle of checkpoint blockade. Except for a couple of patients with rapid clinical progression, response was assessed 12 weeks after the first infusion by RECIST 1.1; disease control meant complete response, partial response or stable disease. Patients were excluded for prior systemic cancer treatment, concomitant immunosuppressant therapy or synchronous other active malignancies. Both bulk PBMC and plasma cell-free DNA were sequenced for TCR beta so that circulating cells and T cell turnover could be tracked. PBMC were isolated from blood with Lymphoprep and SepMate tubes, followed by red cell lysis. QIAamp DNA Blood Mini kits were used to extract DNA from PBMC and sorted T cell subsets. Concerning this clone: The antigen it binds to is not known. One end of the junction is discordant with germline, which a read error may explain.

Sequences SNHLY (CDR1) and FYNNEI (CDR2) are obtained from the germline V gene. The CDR3 spans 11 residues, from the cysteine through the phenylalanine. Just the 33-base CDR3 DNA is kept, in frame starting at base 1. The sequenced sample was blood, obtained from a patient treated with checkpoint blockade. The receptor was isolated from a human donor with melanoma. This receptor chain uses TRBV2 and TRBJ2-7; a confident D gene designation cannot be given. The nucleotide sequence reads as follows: TGTGCCAGCACCCAATGGGCACTCCCCCACTTC. Its protein is CASTQWALPHF.